This T cell receptor (beta chain) was obtained from a study of control samples from healthy donors and cancer patients. A single count supports this clone. Deletions cut 0 bases from V and 8 bases from J, with 12 bases between. The CDR3 has 14 residues. Germline CDR1 and CDR2: SGHKS and YYEKEE (reference sequence). Profiled with immunoSEQ multiplex PCR; TCRdb holds only in-frame clones, not every one. The sample shows 48,000 or so clones, over 90% of them seen only once. The rearrangement links TRBV5-5 to TRBJ1-5; maybe TRBD1 (6 bases). The TCR was taken from a woman aged 45 to 65 with head and neck cancer. Sequences were obtained from PBMCs. The CDR3 here is CASSLEGGEKPQHF. DNA for the CDR3: TGTGCCAGCAGCTTGGAGGGGGGGGAAAAGCCCCAGCATTTT.